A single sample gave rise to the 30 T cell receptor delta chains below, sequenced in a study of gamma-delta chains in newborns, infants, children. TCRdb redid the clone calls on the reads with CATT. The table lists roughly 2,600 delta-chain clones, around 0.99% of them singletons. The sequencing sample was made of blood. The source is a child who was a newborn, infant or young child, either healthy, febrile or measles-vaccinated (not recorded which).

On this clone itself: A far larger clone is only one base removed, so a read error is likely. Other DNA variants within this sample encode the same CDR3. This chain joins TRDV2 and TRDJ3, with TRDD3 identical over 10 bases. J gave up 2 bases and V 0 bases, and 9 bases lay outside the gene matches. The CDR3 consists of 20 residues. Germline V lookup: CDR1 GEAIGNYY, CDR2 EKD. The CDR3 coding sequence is TGTGCCTGTGACACCGGAACCTGGGGGATAGGCGCCTGGGACACCCGACAGATGTTTTTC. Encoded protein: CACDTGTWGIGAWDTRQMFF.

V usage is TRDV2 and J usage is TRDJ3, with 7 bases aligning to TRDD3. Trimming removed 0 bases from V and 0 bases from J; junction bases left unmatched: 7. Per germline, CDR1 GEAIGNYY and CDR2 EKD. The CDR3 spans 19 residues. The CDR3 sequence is CACDTLGEAGSWDTRQMFF. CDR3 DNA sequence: TGTGCCTGTGACACCTTGGGGGAAGCGGGCTCCTGGGACACCCGACAGATGTTTTTC.

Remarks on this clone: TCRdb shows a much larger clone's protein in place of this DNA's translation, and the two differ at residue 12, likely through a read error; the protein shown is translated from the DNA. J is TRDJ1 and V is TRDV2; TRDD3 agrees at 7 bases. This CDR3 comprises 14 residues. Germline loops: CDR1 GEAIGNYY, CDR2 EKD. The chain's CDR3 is CACDKLGATDKPIF. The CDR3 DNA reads TGTGCCTGTGACAAGCTGGGGGCCACCGATAAACCCATCTTT.

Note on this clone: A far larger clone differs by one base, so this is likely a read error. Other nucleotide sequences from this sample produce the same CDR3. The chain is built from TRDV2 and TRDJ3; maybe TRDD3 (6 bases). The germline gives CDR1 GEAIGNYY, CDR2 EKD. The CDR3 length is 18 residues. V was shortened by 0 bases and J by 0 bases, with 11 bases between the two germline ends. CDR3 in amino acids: CACDTVGGSSWDTRQMFF. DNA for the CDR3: TGTGCCTGTGACACCGTGGGGGGAAGCTCCTGGGACACCCGACAGATGTTTTTC.

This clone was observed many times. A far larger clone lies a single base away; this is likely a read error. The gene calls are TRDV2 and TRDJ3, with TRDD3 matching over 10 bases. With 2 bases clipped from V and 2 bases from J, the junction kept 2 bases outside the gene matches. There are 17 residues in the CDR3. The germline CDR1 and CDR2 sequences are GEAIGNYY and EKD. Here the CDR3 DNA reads TGTGCCTGTGACATGCTGGGGGATACCTGGGACACCCGACAGATGTTTTTC. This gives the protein CACDMLGDTWDTRQMFF.

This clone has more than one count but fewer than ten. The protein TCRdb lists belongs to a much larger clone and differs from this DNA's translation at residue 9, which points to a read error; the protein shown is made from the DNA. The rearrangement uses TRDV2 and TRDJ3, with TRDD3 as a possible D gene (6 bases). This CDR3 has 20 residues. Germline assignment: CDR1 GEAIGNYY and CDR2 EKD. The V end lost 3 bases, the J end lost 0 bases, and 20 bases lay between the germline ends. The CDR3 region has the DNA TGTGCCTGTGACCCGGCTACTGGGAGACCGAGCTCCTGGGACACCCGACAGATGTTTTTC. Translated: CACDPATGRPSSWDTRQMFF.

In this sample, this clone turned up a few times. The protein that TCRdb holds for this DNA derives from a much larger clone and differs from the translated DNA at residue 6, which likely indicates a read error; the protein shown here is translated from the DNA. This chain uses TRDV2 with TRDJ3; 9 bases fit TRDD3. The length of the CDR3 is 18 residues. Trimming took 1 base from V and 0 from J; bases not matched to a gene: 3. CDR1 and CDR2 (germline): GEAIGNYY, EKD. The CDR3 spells CACDTRGYDSWDTRQMFF. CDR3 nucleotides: TGTGCCTGTGACACTAGGGGATACGACTCCTGGGACACCCGACAGATGTTTTTC.

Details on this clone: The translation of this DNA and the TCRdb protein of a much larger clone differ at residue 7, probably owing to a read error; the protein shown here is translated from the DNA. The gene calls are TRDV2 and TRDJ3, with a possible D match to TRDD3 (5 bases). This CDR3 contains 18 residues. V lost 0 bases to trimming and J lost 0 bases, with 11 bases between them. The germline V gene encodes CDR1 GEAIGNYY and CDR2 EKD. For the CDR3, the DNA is TGTGCCTGTGACACCGTGGAGGGGAGCTCCTGGGACACCCGACAGATGTTTTTC. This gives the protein CACDTVEGSSWDTRQMFF.

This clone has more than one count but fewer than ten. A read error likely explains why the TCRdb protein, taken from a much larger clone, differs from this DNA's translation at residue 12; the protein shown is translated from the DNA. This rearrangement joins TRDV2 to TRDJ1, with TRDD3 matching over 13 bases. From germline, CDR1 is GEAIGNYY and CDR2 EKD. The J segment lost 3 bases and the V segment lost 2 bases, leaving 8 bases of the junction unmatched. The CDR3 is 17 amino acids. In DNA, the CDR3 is TGTGCCTGTGACATACTGGGGGATACGCGAAACGCCGATAAACTCATCTTT. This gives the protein CACDILGDTRNADKLIF.

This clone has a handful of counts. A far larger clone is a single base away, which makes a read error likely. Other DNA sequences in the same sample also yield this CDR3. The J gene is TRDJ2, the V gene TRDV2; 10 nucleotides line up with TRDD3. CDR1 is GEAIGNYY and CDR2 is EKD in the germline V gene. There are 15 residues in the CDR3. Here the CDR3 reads CACDILGDLTAQLFF. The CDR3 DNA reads TGTGCCTGTGACATACTGGGGGATTTGACTGCACAACTCTTCTTT.

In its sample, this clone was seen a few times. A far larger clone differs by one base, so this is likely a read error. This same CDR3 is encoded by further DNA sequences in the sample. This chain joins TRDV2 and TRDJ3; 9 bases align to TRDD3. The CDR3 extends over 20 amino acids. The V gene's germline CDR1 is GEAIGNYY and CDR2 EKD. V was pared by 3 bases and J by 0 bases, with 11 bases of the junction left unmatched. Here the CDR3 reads CACDPATGGPSSWDTRQMFF. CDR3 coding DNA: TGTGCCTGTGACCCGGCTACTGGGGGACCAAGCTCCTGGGACACCCGACAGATGTTTTTC.

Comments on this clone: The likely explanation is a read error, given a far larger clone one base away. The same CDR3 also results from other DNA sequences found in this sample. CDR3 loop: CACDKVLGDSSWDTRQMFF. The CDR3, as DNA: TGTGCCTGCGACAAAGTACTGGGGGATAGCTCCTGGGACACCCGACAGATGTTTTTC. This chain uses TRDV2 with TRDJ3, with TRDD3 identical over 11 bases. Germline V gene lookup returns CDR1 GEAIGNYY and CDR2 EKD. CDR3 length equals 19 residues.

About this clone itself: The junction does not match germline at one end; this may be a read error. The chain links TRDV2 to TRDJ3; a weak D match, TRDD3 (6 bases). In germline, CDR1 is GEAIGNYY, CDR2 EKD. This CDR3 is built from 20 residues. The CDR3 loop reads CACVTLGGLLSSWDTRQTFF. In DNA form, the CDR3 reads TGTGCCTGTGTCACCCTCGGGGGACTCCTAAGCTCCTGGGACACCCGCCAGACGTTTTTC.

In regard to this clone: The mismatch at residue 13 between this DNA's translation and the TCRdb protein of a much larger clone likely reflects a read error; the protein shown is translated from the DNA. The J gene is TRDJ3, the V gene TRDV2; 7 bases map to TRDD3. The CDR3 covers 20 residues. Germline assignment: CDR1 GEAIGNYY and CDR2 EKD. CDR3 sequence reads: CACDTVEGYLSSCDTRQMFF. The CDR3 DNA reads TGTGCCTGTGACACCGTTGAGGGATACTTAAGCTCCTGTGACACCCGACAGATGTTTTTC.

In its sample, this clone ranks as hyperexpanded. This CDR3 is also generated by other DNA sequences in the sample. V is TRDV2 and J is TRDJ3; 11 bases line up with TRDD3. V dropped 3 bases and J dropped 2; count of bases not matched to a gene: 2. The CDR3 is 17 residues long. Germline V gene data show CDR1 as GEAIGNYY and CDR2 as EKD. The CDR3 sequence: CACDVLGDTWDTRQMFF. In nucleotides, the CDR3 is TGTGCCTGTGACGTACTGGGGGATACCTGGGACACCCGACAGATGTTTTTC.

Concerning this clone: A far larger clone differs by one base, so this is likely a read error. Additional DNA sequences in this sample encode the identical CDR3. CDR3 protein: CACDTVLGGRSSWDTRQMFF. As DNA, the CDR3 is TGTGCCTGTGACACCGTACTGGGGGGCCGGAGTTCCTGGGACACCCGACAGATGTTTTTC. The V gene is TRDV2, the J gene TRDJ3, with 8 positions matching TRDD3. J was trimmed by 1 base and V by 0 bases; bases with no gene match: 10. The CDR3 has 20 residues. Looked up from germline, CDR1 is GEAIGNYY and CDR2 is EKD.

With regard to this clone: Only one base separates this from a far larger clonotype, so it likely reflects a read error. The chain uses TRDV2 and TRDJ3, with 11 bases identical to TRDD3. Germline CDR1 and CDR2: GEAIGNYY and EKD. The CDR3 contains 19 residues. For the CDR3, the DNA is TGTGCCTGTGACAAAGTACTGGGGGATAGCTCCTGGGACACCCGACAGGTGTTTTTC. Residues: CACDKVLGDSSWDTRQVFF.

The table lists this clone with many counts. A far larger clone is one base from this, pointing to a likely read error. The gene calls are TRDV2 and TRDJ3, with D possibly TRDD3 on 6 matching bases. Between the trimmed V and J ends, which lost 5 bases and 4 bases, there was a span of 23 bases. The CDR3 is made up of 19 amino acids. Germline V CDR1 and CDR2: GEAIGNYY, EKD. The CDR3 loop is CACGVWGPRRGWDTRQMFF. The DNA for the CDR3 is TGTGCCTGTGGGGTCTGGGGCCCTCGACGGGGTTGGGACACCCGACAGATGTTTTTC.

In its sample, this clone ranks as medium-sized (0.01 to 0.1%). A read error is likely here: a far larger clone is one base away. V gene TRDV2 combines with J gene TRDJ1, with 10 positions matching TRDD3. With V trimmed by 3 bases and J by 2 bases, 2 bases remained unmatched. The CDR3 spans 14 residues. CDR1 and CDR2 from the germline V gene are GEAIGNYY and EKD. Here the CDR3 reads CACDPLGDTDKLIF. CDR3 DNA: TGTGCCTGTGACCCACTGGGGGATACCGATAAACTCATCTTT.

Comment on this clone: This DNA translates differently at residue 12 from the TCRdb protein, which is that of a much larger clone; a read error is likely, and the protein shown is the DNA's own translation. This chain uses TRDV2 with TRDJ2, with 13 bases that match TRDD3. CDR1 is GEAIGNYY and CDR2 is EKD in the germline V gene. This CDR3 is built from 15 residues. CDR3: CACDTLGDTTARLFF. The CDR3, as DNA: TGTGCCTGTGACACACTGGGGGATACGACAGCACGACTCTTCTTT.

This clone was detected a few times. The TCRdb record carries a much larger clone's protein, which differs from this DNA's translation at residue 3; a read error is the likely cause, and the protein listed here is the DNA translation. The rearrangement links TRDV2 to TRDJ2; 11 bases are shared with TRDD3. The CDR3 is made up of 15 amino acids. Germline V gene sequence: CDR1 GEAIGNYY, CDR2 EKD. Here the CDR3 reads CARDTWGILTAQLFF. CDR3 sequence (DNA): TGTGCCCGTGACACCTGGGGGATACTGACAGCACAACTCTTCTTT.

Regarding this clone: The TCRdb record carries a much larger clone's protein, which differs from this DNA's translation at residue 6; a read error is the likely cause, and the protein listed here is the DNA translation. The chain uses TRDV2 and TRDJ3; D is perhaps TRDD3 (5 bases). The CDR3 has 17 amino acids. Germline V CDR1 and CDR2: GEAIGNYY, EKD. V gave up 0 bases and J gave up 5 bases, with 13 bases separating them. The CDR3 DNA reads TGTGCCTGTGACACCATCTGGGATGAGCGGGACACCCGACAGATGTTTTTC. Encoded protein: CACDTIWDERDTRQMFF.

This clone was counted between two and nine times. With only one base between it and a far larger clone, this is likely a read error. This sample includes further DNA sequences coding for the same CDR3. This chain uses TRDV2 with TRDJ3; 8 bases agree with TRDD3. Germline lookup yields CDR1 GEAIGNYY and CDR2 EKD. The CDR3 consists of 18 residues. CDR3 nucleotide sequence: TGTGCCTGCGACATACTGGGGGGTCGCTCCTGGGACACCCGACAGATGTTTTTC. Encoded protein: CACDILGGRSWDTRQMFF.

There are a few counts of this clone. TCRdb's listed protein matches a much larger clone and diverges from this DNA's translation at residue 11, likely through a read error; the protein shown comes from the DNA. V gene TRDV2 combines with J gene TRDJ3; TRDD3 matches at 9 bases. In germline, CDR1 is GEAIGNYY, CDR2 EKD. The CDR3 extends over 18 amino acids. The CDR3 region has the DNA TGTGCCTGTGACAACTTGGGGGATAGCTCCGGGGACACCCGACAGATGTTTTTC. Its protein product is CACDNLGDSSGDTRQMFF.

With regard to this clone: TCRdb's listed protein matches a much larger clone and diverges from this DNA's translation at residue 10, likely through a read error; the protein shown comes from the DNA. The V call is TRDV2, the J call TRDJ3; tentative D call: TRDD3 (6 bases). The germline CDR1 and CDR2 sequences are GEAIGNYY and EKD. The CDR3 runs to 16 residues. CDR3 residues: CACDTMGSWGTRQMFF. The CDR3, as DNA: TGTGCCTGTGACACCATGGGATCCTGGGGCACCCGACAGATGTTTTTC.

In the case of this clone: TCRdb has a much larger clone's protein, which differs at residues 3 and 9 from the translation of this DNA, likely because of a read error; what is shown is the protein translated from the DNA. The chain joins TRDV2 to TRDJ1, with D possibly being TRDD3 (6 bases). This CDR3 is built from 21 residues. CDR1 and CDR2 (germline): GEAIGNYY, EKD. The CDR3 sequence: CARDTVRTVIRQDKYTDKLIF. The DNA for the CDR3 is TGTGCCCGTGACACCGTAAGAACGGTGATACGCCAGGACAAGTACACCGATAAACTCATCTTT.

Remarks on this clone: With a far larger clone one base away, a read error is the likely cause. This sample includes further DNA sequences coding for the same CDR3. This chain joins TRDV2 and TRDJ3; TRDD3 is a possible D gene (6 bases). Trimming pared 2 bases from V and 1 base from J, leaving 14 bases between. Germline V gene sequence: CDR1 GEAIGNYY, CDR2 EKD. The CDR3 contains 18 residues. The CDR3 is CACDKLGYRSWDTRQMFF. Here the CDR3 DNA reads TGTGCCTGTGACAAGTTAGGATACCGTTCCTGGGACACCCGACAGATGTTTTTC.

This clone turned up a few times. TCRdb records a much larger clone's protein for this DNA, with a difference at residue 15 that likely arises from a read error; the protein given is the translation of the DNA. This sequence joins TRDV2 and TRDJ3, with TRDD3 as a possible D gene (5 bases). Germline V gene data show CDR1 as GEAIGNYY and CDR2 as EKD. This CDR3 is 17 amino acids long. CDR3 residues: CACDTVWDERDTRQTFF. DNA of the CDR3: TGTGCCTGTGACACCGTCTGGGATGAGCGGGACACCCGACAGACGTTTTTC.

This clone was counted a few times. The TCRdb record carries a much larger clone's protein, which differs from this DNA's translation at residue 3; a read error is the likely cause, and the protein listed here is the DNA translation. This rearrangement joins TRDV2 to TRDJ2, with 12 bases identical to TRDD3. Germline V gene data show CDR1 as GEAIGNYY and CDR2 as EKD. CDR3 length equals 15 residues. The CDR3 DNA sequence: TGTGCCTATGACACACTGGGGGATACGACAGCACAACTCTTCTTT. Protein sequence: CAYDTLGDTTAQLFF.

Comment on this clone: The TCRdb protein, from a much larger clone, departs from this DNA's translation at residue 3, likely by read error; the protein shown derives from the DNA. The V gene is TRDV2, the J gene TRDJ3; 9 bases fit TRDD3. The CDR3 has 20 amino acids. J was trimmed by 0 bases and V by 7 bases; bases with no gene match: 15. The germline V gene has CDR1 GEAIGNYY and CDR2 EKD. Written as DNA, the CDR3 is TGTGCCTGGGACCCGGCTACTGGGGGACCGAGCTCCTGGGACACCCGACAGATGTTTTTC. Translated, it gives CAWDPATGGPSSWDTRQMFF.